The rows below give T cell receptor beta chains drawn from one sample of a study of T cell responses to AZD1222 COVID-19 vaccine. Clones were read by immunoSEQ multiplex PCR, and TCRdb kept only the in-frame ones, dropping some. In the table there are 130,000 to 150,000 clones, roughly 86% of which are singletons. Material: peripheral blood, obtained 28 days after the second AZD1222 dose. All receptors come from an adult who received the AZD1222 COVID-19 vaccine. Both conserved end residues are part of each CDR3. D genes are given only for firm matches. Not every row has a clone size; where given, it reads once, few, many or a size class.

cdr3_aa	cdr3_nt	v_call	d_call	clone_size	j_call
CASSQAGEHQPQHF	TGTGCCAGCAGCCAGGCGGGGGAGCATCAGCCCCAGCATTTT	TRBV3-1/TRBV3-2	NA	NA	TRBJ1-5
CASSYRRGGADTQYF	TGTGCCAGCAGTTACCGGCGGGGGGGCGCAGATACGCAGTATTTT	TRBV6-5	TRBD2	NA	TRBJ2-3
CASSLKSAGGVDEQFF	TGTGCCAGCAGTTTAAAATCCGCAGGGGGCGTGGATGAGCAGTTCTTC	TRBV27	TRBD1	NA	TRBJ2-1
CASSLNGIKGQPQHF	TGTGCCAGCAGTTTAAACGGAATAAAGGGCCAGCCCCAGCATTTT	TRBV27	NA	NA	TRBJ1-5
CASSQDLRGGYTF	TGCGCCAGCAGCCAAGACCTCCGGGGTGGCTACACCTTC	TRBV4-1	NA	NA	TRBJ1-2
CASSPGGSYNEQFF	TGTGCCAGCAGCCCCGGGGGCAGTTACAATGAGCAGTTCTTC	TRBV11-3	NA	NA	TRBJ2-1
CASSLGYTEAFF	TGTGCCAGCAGCTTGGGGTACACTGAAGCTTTCTTT	TRBV7-9	NA	NA	TRBJ1-1
CASSMGTDTQYF	TGTGCCAGTAGTATGGGGACGGATACGCAGTATTTT	TRBV19	NA	NA	TRBJ2-3
CASSPSGSLEQRGNTGELFF	TGTGCCAGCAGCCCTTCTGGATCTTTGGAGCAGCGGGGGAACACCGGGGAGCTGTTTTTT	TRBV11-3	TRBD2	NA	TRBJ2-2
CASSVDRWAEAFF	TGTGCCAGCAGCGTAGACCGTTGGGCTGAAGCTTTCTTT	TRBV9	NA	NA	TRBJ1-1
CASGLVPGQGTYEQYF	TGTGCTAGTGGTTTGGTACCAGGGCAGGGCACCTACGAGCAGTACTTC	TRBV12-5	NA	few	TRBJ2-7
CASDTTLAGANTEAFF	TGTGCCAGCGACACCACGTTGGCAGGGGCCAACACTGAAGCTTTCTTT	TRBV18	NA	NA	TRBJ1-1
CASRPQGPYNSPLHF	TGTGCCAGCAGGCCCCAGGGACCCTATAATTCACCCCTCCACTTT	TRBV2	NA	NA	TRBJ1-6
CASSSGWGYEQYF	TGTGCCAGCAGCTCCGGTTGGGGCTACGAGCAGTACTTC	TRBV7-2	NA	NA	TRBJ2-7
CASSSGYYEQYF	TGTGCCAGCTCATCAGGGTACTACGAGCAGTACTTC	TRBV18	NA	NA	TRBJ2-7
CASSLVPILQDTEAFF	TGCGCCAGCAGCTTGGTCCCGATCCTTCAGGACACTGAAGCTTTCTTT	TRBV5-1	NA	NA	TRBJ1-1